Presented here are 17 T cell receptor beta chains from one specimen sequenced in a study of graft-versus-host responses after intestinal transplantation. Antigens for these TCRs are unknown. Assay: immunoSEQ multiplex PCR; the TCRdb copy retains only in-frame clones and omits some. The table lists 30,000 to 45,000 clones, nearly 95% of them singletons. The source material was unstimulated CD8+ T cells sorted from spleen or lymph node cells, sampled before transplant. The origin of the receptors is a human donor who was the organ donor for an intestinal transplant.

The chain is built from TRBV7-2 and TRBJ2-1; D uncertain. This CDR3 has 13 amino acids. CDR1 and CDR2 from the germline V gene are SGHTA and FQGNSA. V was cut by 1 base and J by 5 bases, with 6 bases left in between. CDR3 bases: TGTGCCAGCAGCTTAGGCGGTCACAATGAGCAGTTCTTC. The encoded protein is CASSLGGHNEQFF.

The chain links TRBV4-2 to TRBJ2-2, with D uncertain. Looked up from germline, CDR1 is LGHNA and CDR2 is YNFKEQ. This CDR3 contains 14 residues. Trimming shortened V by 1 base and J by 4 bases, and 7 bases separated the two germline ends. The DNA of the CDR3 is TGTGCCAGCAGCCAAGTTGCGTTCACCGGGGAGCTGTTTTTT. Its protein is CASSQVAFTGELFF.

The chain employs TRBV13 and TRBJ1-5, with D maybe TRBD1 (5 bases). The CDR3 runs 13 residues. Deletions cut 3 bases from V and 10 bases from J, with 13 bases between. The germline V gene encodes CDR1 PRHDT and CDR2 FYEKMQ (reference sequence). CDR3 protein: CASSFGGPSPQHF. In DNA form, the CDR3 reads TGTGCCAGCAGCTTTGGGGGACCCTCTCCCCAGCATTTT.

The chain joins TRBV4-2 to TRBJ2-2; 8 bases line up with TRBD1. CDR1 LGHNA and CDR2 YNFKEQ come from the germline V gene. The CDR3 consists of 16 residues. V lost 0 bases to trimming and J lost 4 bases; unmatched junction nucleotides: 4. Written as DNA, the CDR3 is TGTGCCAGCAGCCAAGATGCCAGGGGGCGCACCGGGGAGCTGTTTTTT. It yields the protein CASSQDARGRTGELFF.

This sequence joins TRBV15 and TRBJ2-2; D gene ambiguous. In germline, CDR1 is LNHNV, CDR2 YYDKDF (reference sequence). This CDR3 comprises 11 residues. Trimming cost V 8 bases and J 3 bases, with 4 bases left between them. CDR3 residues: CATRDTGELFF. In nucleotides, the CDR3 is TGTGCCACCCGGGACACCGGGGAGCTGTTTTTT.

The chain joins TRBV27 to TRBJ2-7; 7 bases are a match to TRBD2. The length of the CDR3 is 16 residues. Germline loops: CDR1 MNHEY, CDR2 SMNVEV (reference sequence). Trimming at V came to 5 bases and at J to 2 bases, leaving 12 bases not matched to a gene. The DNA of the CDR3 is TGTGCCAGCAGTCCCCGTAGCCTAGCGGAGCCCTACGAGCAGTACTTC. Translation: CASSPRSLAEPYEQYF.

V and J are TRBV6-6 and TRBJ1-2; unclear D gene. V shed 4 bases and J shed 8 bases, with 11 bases lying between them. The CDR3 spans 12 residues. CDR1 and CDR2 (germline): MNHNY, SVGAGI (reference sequence). CDR3 in amino acids: CASSSIGWGYTF. In DNA, the CDR3 is TGTGCCAGCAGTTCGATCGGCTGGGGCTACACCTTC.

This chain joins TRBV5-4 and TRBJ2-5; no reliable D call. The CDR3 loop spans 14 amino acids. V lost 0 bases, J lost 2 bases, and 8 bases lay in between. Germline loops: CDR1 SGHNT, CDR2 YYREEE (reference sequence). Here the CDR3 DNA reads TGTGCCAGCAGCTTGGGAACTGGACAAGAGACCCAGTACTTC. It encodes CASSLGTGQETQYF.

The J gene is TRBJ2-1, the V gene TRBV5-4, with 8 bases identical to TRBD1. V lost 0 bases to trimming and J lost 9 bases; unmatched junction nucleotides: 2. CDR1 and CDR2 from the germline V gene are SGHNT and YYREEE (reference sequence). The CDR3 sequence is 13 residues long. This CDR3 reads CASSLGTGFEQFF. CDR3 in DNA: TGTGCCAGCAGCTTGGGGACAGGGTTTGAGCAGTTCTTC. Combining the CDR3 with reference TRBV5-4 and TRBJ2-1 gives the whole variable domain ETGVTQSPTHLIKTRGQQVTLRCSSQSGHNTVSWYQQALGQGPQFIFQYYREEENGRGNFPPRFSGLQFPNYSSELNVNALELDDSALYLCASSLGTGFEQFFGPGTRLTVL.

V is TRBV28 and J is TRBJ1-5, with D tentatively TRBD1 (6 bases). Germline CDR1 reads MDHEN; CDR2 reads SYDVKM. The CDR3 is 13 amino acids. V was cut by 10 bases and J by 5 bases, with 15 bases left in between. This CDR3 reads CAITTGSHQPQHF. CDR3 bases: TGTGCCATCACTACAGGGTCCCATCAGCCCCAGCATTTT.

V and J are TRBV6-5 and TRBJ2-1, with D perhaps matching TRBD2 (6 bases). CDR1 MNHEY and CDR2 SVGAGI come from the germline V gene. Trimming stripped 6 bases from V and 1 base from J, with 13 bases between. The CDR3 length is 15 residues. This CDR3 reads CASRPLALSYNEQFF. In DNA, the CDR3 is TGTGCCAGCAGACCCCTAGCGTTGTCCTACAATGAGCAGTTCTTC.

V gene TRBV5-5 combines with J gene TRBJ2-2; 9 bases are a match to TRBD2. The V gene's germline CDR1 is SGHKS and CDR2 YYEKEE (reference sequence). The junction had 3 bases not matched to a gene; V was cut back by 5 bases and J by 1 base. The CDR3 runs 15 residues. The CDR3 nucleotides are TGTGCCAGCAGTGAGACTAGCGGGAACACCGGGGAGCTGTTTTTT. Its translation is CASSETSGNTGELFF.

On this clone: The conserved phenylalanine or tryptophan is not found at the CDR3 terminus, so this likely reflects a read error. The chain couples TRBV2 to TRBJ1-2; 8 nucleotides line up with TRBD1. The germline gives CDR1 SNHLY, CDR2 FYNNEI. The CDR3 consists of 15 residues. CDR3 nucleotide sequence: TGTGCCAGCAATGAAGGGACAGGAGGGCCCTATGGCTACACCCTC. Translating it yields CASNEGTGGPYGYTL.

The gene calls are TRBV6-5 and TRBJ2-7; 11 bases line up with TRBD2. Trimming cost V 6 bases and J 5 bases; bases outside gene matches: 9. CDR3 length: 15 residues. Germline V gene lookup returns CDR1 MNHEY and CDR2 SVGAGI. The CDR3 DNA reads as TGTGCCAGCAGCCTCGCTACTAGCGGGAGCCACGAGCAGTACTTC. Protein product: CASSLATSGSHEQYF.

The rearrangement links TRBV27 to TRBJ2-5; D perhaps matches TRBD2 (6 bases). The CDR3 is 13 amino acids. The V end lost 4 bases, the J end lost 2 bases, and 8 bases lay between the germline ends. Per germline, CDR1 MNHEY and CDR2 SMNVEV (reference sequence). The CDR3 bases are TGTGCCAGCAGTTCTGCGGGACAAGAGACCCAGTACTTC. Residues: CASSSAGQETQYF.

The chain uses TRBV5-4 and TRBJ2-5; 7 bases agree with TRBD2. Trimming removed 2 bases from V and 2 bases from J; junction bases left unmatched: 3. The CDR3 has 14 residues. Germline CDR1 and CDR2: SGHNT and YYREEE (reference sequence). The CDR3 loop is CASSFRGEQETQYF. The CDR3 nucleotides read TGTGCCAGCAGCTTCCGGGGGGAACAAGAGACCCAGTACTTC.

This clone was found once. The chain combines TRBV19 with TRBJ2-7; perhaps TRBD2 as D (6 bases). Trimming removed 1 base from V and 6 bases from J, with 10 bases in between. The CDR3 consists of 13 residues. Germline CDR1 reads LNHDA; CDR2 reads SQIVND (reference sequence). The CDR3, as DNA: TGTGCCAGTAGTATAGGGGGAGCGGGCGAGCAGTACTTC. It is translated as CASSIGGAGEQYF.